A single sample gave rise to the 21 T cell receptor beta chains below, sequenced in a study of STAT3 mutations in large granular lymphocyte leukemia. The data were produced by immunoSEQ multiplex PCR, yet TCRdb's version contains in-frame clones alone and is incomplete. There are approximately 5,900 clones in the sample; 88% occur only once, and approximately 19% lies in the top ten. Their cognate antigens are unknown. General study findings and limits: At least one immunodominant TCR beta clonotype appeared in every T-cell large granular lymphocyte leukemia patient.

The sample consisted of PBMCs. These receptors were obtained from a human donor with T large granular lymphocyte leukemia. Some clones in this sample may be carry-over from other donors' samples.

The V gene is TRBV2, the J gene TRBJ1-1; the D is unclear. The CDR3 consists of 13 residues. Per the germline V gene, CDR1 is SNHLY and CDR2 is FYNNEI. V was cut by 3 bases and J by 0 bases, with 5 bases left in between. As DNA, the CDR3 is TGTGCCAGCAGTGAGAGTTTGAACACTGAAGCTTTCTTT. As protein: CASSESLNTEAFF.

The gene calls are TRBV29-1 and TRBJ1-1; D is uncertain. Germline CDR1 and CDR2: SQVTM and ANQGSEA. V shed 8 bases and J shed 3 bases, with 10 bases lying between them. The length of the CDR3 is 11 residues. CDR3 nucleotides: TGCAGCCACAGTCCTCACACTGAAGCTTTCTTT. Translated, it gives CSHSPHTEAFF.

V usage is TRBV5-1 and J usage is TRBJ2-6; D may match TRBD1 or TRBD2 (5 bases each). The V gene's germline CDR1 is SGHRS and CDR2 YFSETQ. Trimming shortened V by 4 bases and J by 0 bases, and 14 bases separated the two germline ends. The length of the CDR3 is 17 residues. CDR3 DNA sequence: TGCGCCAGCAGCGACCCGGGACGGCACTCTGGGGCCAACGTCCTGACTTTC. This encodes CASSDPGRHSGANVLTF.

This chain joins TRBV4-1 and TRBJ2-3, with 9 bases aligning to TRBD2. The CDR3 loop spans 17 amino acids. Germline lookup yields CDR1 MGHRA and CDR2 YSYEKL. V shed 0 bases, J shed 6 bases, and the junction held 10 bases outside the gene matches. CDR3 bases: TGCGCCAGCAGCCAAGATGGGGCTAGCGGGGCCTTGGATACGCAGTATTTT. This sequence encodes CASSQDGASGALDTQYF.

The chain carries TRBV10-3 and TRBJ2-2, with a weak D call TRBD2 (5 bases). Trimming left V 9 bases short and J 5 bases short, with 16 bases between. The V gene's germline CDR1 is ENHRY and CDR2 SYGVKD. This CDR3 has 14 amino acids. The CDR3 spells CAMSPGRWTGELFF. The CDR3 DNA follows: TGTGCCATGTCGCCGGGGAGATGGACCGGGGAGCTGTTTTTT.

V usage is TRBV5-1 and J usage is TRBJ2-5, with no clear D. This CDR3 has 14 residues. V lost 2 bases to trimming and J lost 1 base, with 9 bases between them. CDR1 SGHRS and CDR2 YFSETQ come from the germline V gene. CDR3 sequence reads: CASSFGRVQETQYF. Written as DNA, the CDR3 is TGCGCCAGCAGCTTTGGACGGGTCCAAGAGACCCAGTACTTC.

The chain recombines TRBV6-5 with TRBJ1-4, with D unclear. The CDR3 runs to 11 residues. V lost 5 bases, J lost 11 bases, and 9 bases lay in between. Germline-derived CDR1 and CDR2 are MNHEY and SVGAGI. CDR3 in amino acids: CASSPGSKLFF. DNA for the CDR3: TGTGCCAGCAGTCCAGGCTCGAAACTGTTTTTT.

The DNA of the CDR3 is TGTGCCACCAGCCGGGACCTGGGGGAGCAGTACGTC. Residues: CATSRDLGEQYV. V gene TRBV15 combines with J gene TRBJ2-7; D could derive from TRBD1 or TRBD2 (5 bases each). V lost 5 bases, J lost 7 bases, and 12 bases lay in between. CDR1 is LNHNV, CDR2 YYDKDF, per germline (reference sequence). The length of the CDR3 is 12 residues.

This clone has more than one count but fewer than ten. The chain couples TRBV5-6 to TRBJ1-2; tentative D call: TRBD1 (5 bases). CDR3 length: 15 amino acids. Looked up from germline, CDR1 is SGHDT and CDR2 is YYEEEE. Trimming cost V 3 bases and J 7 bases, with 19 bases left between them. CDR3 region: CASSWVDGRVGGYTF. As DNA, the CDR3 is TGTGCCAGCAGCTGGGTGGATGGCAGGGTGGGTGGCTACACCTTC.

This chain joins TRBV6-5 and TRBJ1-5; no firm D call. The CDR3 is 13 amino acids. Deletions cut 2 bases from V and 5 bases from J, with 7 bases between. Per germline, CDR1 MNHEY and CDR2 SVGAGI. The CDR3 is CASSYQEDQPQHF. The CDR3 nucleotides read TGTGCCAGCAGTTACCAAGAAGATCAGCCCCAGCATTTT.

The rearrangement links TRBV5-6 to TRBJ1-4, with D uncertain. This CDR3 is 15 amino acids long. Germline V lookup: CDR1 SGHDT, CDR2 YYEEEE. Trimming took off 1 base at V and 4 bases at J, with 11 bases between the two ends. The CDR3 sequence is CASSLRFGINEKLFF. The CDR3 DNA reads as TGTGCCAGCAGCTTGCGTTTTGGGATTAATGAAAAACTGTTTTTT.

J is TRBJ2-6 and V is TRBV2; D unclear. Per the germline V gene, CDR1 is SNHLY and CDR2 is FYNNEI. The CDR3 runs 15 residues. V was clipped by 2 bases and J by 2 bases, with 7 bases between them. The CDR3 bases are TGTGCCAGCAGTGAACAAGGCCCTGGGGCCAACGTCCTGACTTTC. It is translated as CASSEQGPGANVLTF.

The sample holds a few counts of this clone. The rearrangement joins TRBV7-2 to TRBJ2-1; 7 positions agree with TRBD2. With V trimmed by 5 bases and J by 9 bases, 7 bases remained unmatched. The CDR3 contains 13 residues. CDR1 SGHTA and CDR2 FQGNSA come from the germline V gene. The CDR3 DNA sequence: TGTGCCAGCAGCCCCTCTAGCGGCGGTGAGCAGTTCTTC. This sequence encodes CASSPSSGGEQFF.

This clone occurred a few times. The rearrangement uses TRBV28 and TRBJ1-2; 8 bases agree with TRBD1. Trimming cost V 3 bases and J 5 bases; bases outside gene matches: 11. The CDR3 contains 16 residues. Germline V gene data show CDR1 as MDHEN and CDR2 as SYDVKM. CDR3 amino acids: CASSFARTGGTYGYTF. The DNA for the CDR3 is TGTGCCAGCAGTTTTGCCCGAACAGGGGGGACGTATGGCTACACCTTC.

The chain combines TRBV5-6 with TRBJ1-2, with 8 nucleotides matching TRBD1. V lost 3 bases, J lost 7 bases, and 5 bases stayed unmatched. CDR1 and CDR2 (germline): SGHDT, YYEEEE. The CDR3 loop spans 13 amino acids. CDR3 sequence reads: CASSSDRDSGYTF. CDR3 sequence (DNA): TGTGCCAGCAGCTCGGACAGGGATAGTGGCTACACCTTC.

The V and J genes are TRBV7-9 and TRBJ2-7, with D possibly being TRBD2 (5 bases). V was shortened by 2 bases and J by 2 bases, with 7 bases between the two germline ends. Germline V gives CDR1 SEHNR, CDR2 FQNEAQ (reference sequence). This CDR3 contains 13 residues. As DNA, the CDR3 is TGTGCCAGCAGCTTACGGGGTACCTACGAGCAGTACGTC. The encoded protein is CASSLRGTYEQYV.

The chain joins TRBV2 to TRBJ2-2; D unresolved. The CDR3 length is 15 residues. Trimming removed 5 bases at V and 0 bases at J, with 10 bases between. Germline V gene data show CDR1 as SNHLY and CDR2 as FYNNEI. The CDR3 here is CASSRGPANTGELFF. In DNA, the CDR3 is TGTGCCAGCAGTCGTGGACCCGCGAACACCGGGGAGCTGTTTTTT. Complete variable domain (other parts from reference TRBV2 and TRBJ2-2): EPEVTQTPSHQVTQMGQEVILRCVPISNHLYFYWYRQILGQKVEFLVSFYNNEISEKSEIFDDQFSVERPDGSNFTLKIRSTKLEDSAMYFCASSRGPANTGELFFGEGSRLTVL.

The V and J genes are TRBV6-5 and TRBJ2-3; no firm D call. The CDR3 covers 13 residues. Germline CDR1 and CDR2: MNHEY and SVGAGI. V was trimmed by 8 bases and J by 1 base, leaving 10 bases between them. For the CDR3, the DNA is TGTGCCAGCCGGTCCCCCGGCACAGATACGCAGTATTTT. This sequence encodes CASRSPGTDTQYF.

The gene calls are TRBV5-1 and TRBJ2-3, with TRBD2 as a possible D gene (7 bases). Germline V gene lookup returns CDR1 SGHRS and CDR2 YFSETQ. The CDR3 sequence is 16 residues long. The V and J ends lost 3 bases and 5 bases respectively, with 19 bases between them. CDR3 region: CASSWGGGLGRDTQYF. In DNA, the CDR3 is TGCGCCAGCAGCTGGGGGGGCGGACTAGGAAGAGATACGCAGTATTTT.

CDR3 sequence reads: CASSLDWTGVFYEQYF. The CDR3 DNA reads as TGTGCCAGCAGCTTGGATTGGACAGGGGTTTTCTACGAGCAGTACTTC. The chain carries TRBV5-5 and TRBJ2-7, with 9 bases fitting TRBD1. J gave up 3 bases and V 0 bases, and 7 bases lay outside the gene matches. The CDR3 extends over 16 amino acids. The V gene's germline CDR1 is SGHKS and CDR2 YYEKEE (reference sequence).

The gene calls are TRBV25-1 and TRBJ2-3; no clear D. This CDR3 contains 14 residues. The V end was cut by 5 bases, the J end by 1 base, with 10 bases between. CDR1 and CDR2 (germline): MGHDK, SYGVNS. This chain's CDR3 is CASSRREGTDTQYF. In DNA, the CDR3 is TGTGCCAGCAGTAGGCGTGAGGGCACAGATACGCAGTATTTT.